The T cell receptor (beta chain) described here comes from a study of cytomegalovirus exposure and HLA in healthy donors. Turning to the study itself: The 110 or so validation repertoires used a platform that matched the one used for the roughly 700 first-cohort repertoires, as a later analysis reported.

As for this clone: Its antigen is as yet unknown. A read error may produce the germline difference seen at one junction end.

Study-level findings and limits: As was reported, the classifier diagnosed cytomegalovirus status with high specificity and sensitivity.

Here immunoSEQ multiplex PCR was the method, and the copy in TCRdb shows in-frame clones only, minus some. Of about 56,000 clones listed, roughly 92% are singletons. Sequencing input: PBMCs. The TCR was taken from a man aged 18 to 35 in good health and CMV-seronegative.

DNA of the CDR3: TGTGCCACCAGCGGAGACAGGGCCCCTAATGAAAAACTGTTTTTT. Amino acids: CATSGDRAPNEKLFF. This chain joins TRBV15 and TRBJ1-4; TRBD1 matches 7 bases. This CDR3 is built from 15 residues. Germline V gives CDR1 LNHNV, CDR2 YYDKDF (reference sequence).